A selection of T cell receptor beta chains follows, all from one sample in a study of blood T cell repertoires in COVID-19. Using immunoSEQ multiplex PCR, the repertoire was profiled, and TCRdb retains in-frame clones only, with some absent. The table lists 140,000 to 150,000 clones, about three quarters of them singletons. Source material: peripheral blood. These receptors originate from a man in his fifties with acute or convalescent COVID-19. Both conserved end residues are part of each CDR3. Each record gives: clone size, D gene, CDR3 length, J gene, V gene, CDR3 DNA, CDR3 protein. A D gene is named only where the DNA matches it firmly. Clone size, where shown, is once, few, many, or a class for clones that have expanded.

abundance: -
d_gene: -
len: 16
j_gene: TRBJ2-2
v_gene: TRBV18
CDR3nt: TGTGCCAGCTCACCCCTACAGGGATGGAAAACCGGGGAGCTGTTTTTT
CDR3aa: CASSPLQGWKTGELFF

abundance: -
d_gene: TRBD2
len: 14
j_gene: TRBJ2-1
v_gene: TRBV29-1
CDR3nt: TGCAGCGTTGGTAAAGCGGGGATGTACAATGAGCAGTTCTTC
CDR3aa: CSVGKAGMYNEQFF

abundance: -
d_gene: -
len: 13
j_gene: TRBJ1-2
v_gene: TRBV23-1
CDR3nt: TGCGCCAGCAGTCATAGCGGAGACTATGGCTACACCTTC
CDR3aa: CASSHSGDYGYTF

abundance: -
d_gene: -
len: 13
j_gene: TRBJ2-1
v_gene: TRBV2
CDR3nt: TGTGCCAGCAGTGTCGAAGGGGCGACTGAGCAGTTCTTC
CDR3aa: CASSVEGATEQFF

abundance: -
d_gene: -
len: 12
j_gene: TRBJ1-1
v_gene: TRBV12-3/TRBV12-4
CDR3nt: TGTGCCAGCAGTTTAACGGACACTGAAGCTTTCTTT
CDR3aa: CASSLTDTEAFF

abundance: -
d_gene: -
len: 14
j_gene: TRBJ1-2
v_gene: TRBV30
CDR3nt: TGTGCCTGGAGTGCTGGGGTTCAGGGCTATGGCTACACCTTC
CDR3aa: CAWSAGVQGYGYTF

abundance: -
d_gene: -
len: 16
j_gene: TRBJ2-6
v_gene: TRBV9
CDR3nt: TGTGCCAGCAGCCCTGCGGGCCACTCTGGGGCCAACGTCCTGACTTTC
CDR3aa: CASSPAGHSGANVLTF

abundance: -
d_gene: -
len: 15
j_gene: TRBJ2-7
v_gene: TRBV4-1
CDR3nt: TGCGCCAGCAGCCAAGAACCAGGGATGACCTACGAGCAGTACTTC
CDR3aa: CASSQEPGMTYEQYF

abundance: -
d_gene: TRBD2
len: 15
j_gene: TRBJ2-3
v_gene: TRBV6-5
CDR3nt: TGTGCCAGCAGTCTAGCGGGGGCTTACACAGATACGCAGTATTTT
CDR3aa: CASSLAGAYTDTQYF

abundance: -
d_gene: -
len: 15
j_gene: TRBJ2-2
v_gene: TRBV5-1
CDR3nt: TGCGCCAGCAGCTTGAGAGCAGGGGAGGGCGGGGAGCTGTTTTTT
CDR3aa: CASSLRAGEGGELFF

abundance: -
d_gene: -
len: 14
j_gene: TRBJ1-4
v_gene: TRBV7-9
CDR3nt: TGTGCCAGCAGTCTCGGGGGTGGTGGTGAAAAACTGTTTTTT
CDR3aa: CASSLGGGGEKLFF

abundance: -
d_gene: -
len: 17
j_gene: TRBJ2-2
v_gene: TRBV28
CDR3nt: TGTGCCAGCAGTTTAGCCCCCGGGCAGGGTGTGAACGGGGAGCTGTTTTTT
CDR3aa: CASSLAPGQGVNGELFF

abundance: -
d_gene: -
len: 13
j_gene: TRBJ2-3
v_gene: TRBV19
CDR3nt: TGTGCCAGTAGTAAACTAGATACAGATACGCAGTATTTT
CDR3aa: CASSKLDTDTQYF

abundance: -
d_gene: -
len: 14
j_gene: TRBJ1-1
v_gene: TRBV11-1
CDR3nt: TGTGCCAGCAGCTTAACGCCGCCGGGGGGTGAAGCTTTCTTT
CDR3aa: CASSLTPPGGEAFF

abundance: once
d_gene: -
len: 13
j_gene: TRBJ1-2
v_gene: TRBV5-5
CDR3nt: TGTGCCAGCAGCTTGACGGGGATGAGAGGCTACACCTTC
CDR3aa: CASSLTGMRGYTF

abundance: -
d_gene: -
len: 15
j_gene: TRBJ2-2
v_gene: TRBV5-5
CDR3nt: TGTGCCAGCAGCATTAACAGGATGAACACCGGGGAGCTGTTTTTT
CDR3aa: CASSINRMNTGELFF

abundance: once
d_gene: TRBD2
len: 16
j_gene: TRBJ2-5
v_gene: TRBV5-6
CDR3nt: TGTGCCAGCAGCTTGGGAAGGGACTACTTCCAAGAGACCCAGTACTTC
CDR3aa: CASSLGRDYFQETQYF

abundance: -
d_gene: -
len: 13
j_gene: TRBJ2-3
v_gene: TRBV29-1
CDR3nt: TGCAGCGTTGGGGGAGGCTCGGCCGATACGCAGTATTTT
CDR3aa: CSVGGGSADTQYF

abundance: -
d_gene: -
len: 13
j_gene: TRBJ1-4
v_gene: TRBV30
CDR3nt: TGTGCCTGGAGTCAGGGGCGTCGTGAAAAACTGTTTTTT
CDR3aa: CAWSQGRREKLFF

abundance: -
d_gene: TRBD1
len: 17
j_gene: TRBJ1-3
v_gene: TRBV3-1/TRBV3-2
CDR3nt: TGTGCCAGCAGGGGGACAGGGAAGGGGGCCTCTGGAAACACCATATATTTT
CDR3aa: CASRGTGKGASGNTIYF

abundance: -
d_gene: -
len: 14
j_gene: TRBJ2-4
v_gene: TRBV7-9
CDR3nt: TGTGCCAGCAGCTTATCCGCGACAGAAAACATTCAGTACTTC
CDR3aa: CASSLSATENIQYF

abundance: -
d_gene: -
len: 17
j_gene: TRBJ2-1
v_gene: TRBV4-1
CDR3nt: TGCGCCAGCAGCCAAGATGGGGCAGGCAGCTCCTACAATGAGCAGTTCTTC
CDR3aa: CASSQDGAGSSYNEQFF

abundance: -
d_gene: TRBD2
len: 15
j_gene: TRBJ2-3
v_gene: TRBV27
CDR3nt: TGTGCCAGCAGCACCCTAGCGGGGGGCACAGATACGCAGTATTTT
CDR3aa: CASSTLAGGTDTQYF

abundance: few
d_gene: -
len: 14
j_gene: TRBJ1-1
v_gene: TRBV6-5
CDR3nt: TGTGCCAGCAGTTGGTCCGATTTTAGTGTCGAAGCTTTCTTT
CDR3aa: CASSWSDFSVEAFF

abundance: -
d_gene: -
len: 15
j_gene: TRBJ1-3
v_gene: TRBV27
CDR3nt: TGTGCCAGCAGGAAAGGGGGGGGGATTGGAAACACCATATATTTT
CDR3aa: CASRKGGGIGNTIYF

abundance: -
d_gene: TRBD2
len: 14
j_gene: TRBJ2-5
v_gene: TRBV3-1/TRBV3-2
CDR3nt: TGTGCCAGCAGCCAGCGGGGGGGCGAAGAGACCCAGTACTTC
CDR3aa: CASSQRGGEETQYF

abundance: -
d_gene: -
len: 13
j_gene: TRBJ2-1
v_gene: TRBV10-1
CDR3nt: TGCGCCAGCAGTGAGTCGACTTTCAATGAGCAGTTCTTC
CDR3aa: CASSESTFNEQFF

abundance: -
d_gene: -
len: 15
j_gene: TRBJ1-2
v_gene: TRBV5-8
CDR3nt: TGTGCCAGCAGCTTGGGGGTCGGGGTTTATCATGGCTACACCTTC
CDR3aa: CASSLGVGVYHGYTF

abundance: -
d_gene: -
len: 15
j_gene: TRBJ1-2
v_gene: TRBV9
CDR3nt: TGTGCCAGCAGCGTAGAAGGGGATTCAAACTATGGCTACACCTTC
CDR3aa: CASSVEGDSNYGYTF

abundance: -
d_gene: TRBD1
len: 14
j_gene: TRBJ1-1
v_gene: TRBV5-1
CDR3nt: TGCGCCAGCAGCTTGGGACAGGGGTGGACTGAAGCTTTCTTT
CDR3aa: CASSLGQGWTEAFF

abundance: -
d_gene: TRBD1
len: 13
j_gene: TRBJ1-4
v_gene: TRBV6-5
CDR3nt: TGTGCCAGCAGGAGGGGGCCGAATGAAAAACTGTTTTTT
CDR3aa: CASRRGPNEKLFF

abundance: -
d_gene: -
len: 12
j_gene: TRBJ2-2
v_gene: TRBV6-2/TRBV6-3
CDR3nt: TGTGCCAGCACCCCGAGAACCGGGGAGCTGTTTTTT
CDR3aa: CASTPRTGELFF

abundance: few
d_gene: -
len: 16
j_gene: TRBJ2-7
v_gene: TRBV11-2
CDR3nt: TGTGCCAGCAGCTTAGTTACGGGGCAGGGGACCTACGAGCAGTACTTC
CDR3aa: CASSLVTGQGTYEQYF

abundance: -
d_gene: TRBD2
len: 17
j_gene: TRBJ2-1
v_gene: TRBV4-1
CDR3nt: TGCGCCAGCAGCCTCCTAGGGCAGGGAGGGTTGGTCAATGAGCAGTTCTTC
CDR3aa: CASSLLGQGGLVNEQFF

abundance: few
d_gene: -
len: 16
j_gene: TRBJ1-1
v_gene: TRBV4-1
CDR3nt: TGCGCCAGCAGCCCTAGCCGCGAATACCTGAACACTGAAGCTTTCTTT
CDR3aa: CASSPSREYLNTEAFF

abundance: -
d_gene: -
len: 14
j_gene: TRBJ2-3
v_gene: TRBV10-3
CDR3nt: TGTGCCATCAAAACGGGAGCGGACACAGATACGCAGTATTTT
CDR3aa: CAIKTGADTDTQYF

abundance: -
d_gene: TRBD1
len: 15
j_gene: TRBJ1-6
v_gene: TRBV19
CDR3nt: TGTGCCAGTAGTAGAGGACAGGGCGGCGGATCACCCCTCCACTTT
CDR3aa: CASSRGQGGGSPLHF

abundance: -
d_gene: -
len: 16
j_gene: TRBJ1-4
v_gene: TRBV7-8
CDR3nt: TGTGCCAGCAGCCCCGACCTCCCAGGAACTAATGAAAAACTGTTTTTT
CDR3aa: CASSPDLPGTNEKLFF

abundance: few
d_gene: -
len: 11
j_gene: TRBJ2-1
v_gene: TRBV10-3
CDR3nt: TGTGCCATCAGTCGGGACAATGAGCAGTTCTTC
CDR3aa: CAISRDNEQFF

abundance: -
d_gene: TRBD1
len: 15
j_gene: TRBJ2-1
v_gene: TRBV9
CDR3nt: TGTGCCAGCAGCTCCCGGACAGGGGGGAACAATGAGCAGTTCTTC
CDR3aa: CASSSRTGGNNEQFF

abundance: -
d_gene: -
len: 14
j_gene: TRBJ1-4
v_gene: TRBV7-9
CDR3nt: TGTGCCAGCAGCCCCCTTATGGGGGCTGAAAAACTGTTTTTT
CDR3aa: CASSPLMGAEKLFF

abundance: once
d_gene: -
len: 13
j_gene: TRBJ1-1
v_gene: TRBV19
CDR3nt: TGTGCCAGTAGTACCCACAAGAACACTGAAGCTTTCTTT
CDR3aa: CASSTHKNTEAFF

abundance: few
d_gene: TRBD2
len: 13
j_gene: TRBJ2-1
v_gene: TRBV7-2
CDR3nt: TGTGCCAGCAGCCCGGGGGGCTACAATGAGCAGTTCTTC
CDR3aa: CASSPGGYNEQFF

abundance: -
d_gene: -
len: 13
j_gene: TRBJ1-6
v_gene: TRBV19
CDR3nt: TGTGCCAGTAGTATATTTGAGAATTCACCCCTCCACTTT
CDR3aa: CASSIFENSPLHF

abundance: -
d_gene: -
len: 12
j_gene: TRBJ1-5
v_gene: TRBV2
CDR3nt: TGTGCCAGCAGTGGAGTGATACAGCCCCAGCATTTT
CDR3aa: CASSGVIQPQHF

abundance: once
d_gene: -
len: 15
j_gene: TRBJ1-6
v_gene: TRBV5-1
CDR3nt: TGCGCCAGCAGATTCCAGGCCGAGCTTAATTCACCCCTCCACTTT
CDR3aa: CASRFQAELNSPLHF

abundance: -
d_gene: -
len: 12
j_gene: TRBJ1-2
v_gene: TRBV24-1
CDR3nt: TGTGCCTCTCCATTAGACAGATATGGCTACACCTTC
CDR3aa: CASPLDRYGYTF

abundance: -
d_gene: TRBD2
len: 13
j_gene: TRBJ2-7
v_gene: TRBV9
CDR3nt: TGTGCCAGCAGCGTAAGCGGGGTGGGCGAGCAGTACTTC
CDR3aa: CASSVSGVGEQYF

abundance: -
d_gene: TRBD1
len: 14
j_gene: TRBJ1-6
v_gene: TRBV10-3
CDR3nt: TGTGCCATCAGGGGGACAGGGGAGAATTCACCCCTCCACTTT
CDR3aa: CAIRGTGENSPLHF

abundance: -
d_gene: TRBD1
len: 15
j_gene: TRBJ1-1
v_gene: TRBV2
CDR3nt: TGTGCCAGCAGTGTGGTCGGGGACAGGGGTGCTGAAGCTTTCTTT
CDR3aa: CASSVVGDRGAEAFF

abundance: -
d_gene: -
len: 12
j_gene: TRBJ2-5
v_gene: TRBV12-3/TRBV12-4
CDR3nt: TGTGCCAGCAGTCCACGGGGGGAGACCCAGTACTTC
CDR3aa: CASSPRGETQYF

abundance: -
d_gene: -
len: 15
j_gene: TRBJ1-5
v_gene: TRBV2
CDR3nt: TGTGCCAGCAGTGCGTCGGTGGCGGGCAATCAGCCCCAGCATTTT
CDR3aa: CASSASVAGNQPQHF

abundance: once
d_gene: -
len: 15
j_gene: TRBJ2-4
v_gene: TRBV5-1
CDR3nt: TGCGCCAGCAGCTTGGAACAGGGCGGGAAAAACATTCAGTACTTC
CDR3aa: CASSLEQGGKNIQYF

abundance: -
d_gene: -
len: 15
j_gene: TRBJ1-2
v_gene: TRBV19
CDR3nt: TGTGCCAGTAGTCCAACTCGGACAGTTAACTATGGCTACACCTTC
CDR3aa: CASSPTRTVNYGYTF

abundance: -
d_gene: TRBD1
len: 13
j_gene: TRBJ1-1
v_gene: TRBV7-8
CDR3nt: TGTGCCAGCACGAACAGGGGGAACACTGAAGCTTTCTTT
CDR3aa: CASTNRGNTEAFF

abundance: -
d_gene: -
len: 15
j_gene: TRBJ1-1
v_gene: TRBV2
CDR3nt: TGTGCCAGCAGTGAAGCCCTCCCGGGTTACACTGAAGCTTTCTTT
CDR3aa: CASSEALPGYTEAFF

abundance: -
d_gene: TRBD1
len: 12
j_gene: TRBJ1-1
v_gene: TRBV7-3
CDR3nt: TGTGCCAGCAGTCCTGGACAGGGGGAAGCTTTCTTT
CDR3aa: CASSPGQGEAFF

abundance: -
d_gene: TRBD1
len: 15
j_gene: TRBJ1-2
v_gene: TRBV14
CDR3nt: TGTGCCAGCAGCCCTGGACAGGGGGCCGAGTATGGCTACACCTTC
CDR3aa: CASSPGQGAEYGYTF

abundance: -
d_gene: TRBD1
len: 12
j_gene: TRBJ1-2
v_gene: TRBV30
CDR3nt: TGTGCCTGGAGTGTGGGACAGACTGGCTACACCTTC
CDR3aa: CAWSVGQTGYTF

abundance: -
d_gene: TRBD1
len: 14
j_gene: TRBJ1-2
v_gene: TRBV9
CDR3nt: TGTGCCAGCAGCATTGGACAGGCTAACTATGGCTACACCTTC
CDR3aa: CASSIGQANYGYTF